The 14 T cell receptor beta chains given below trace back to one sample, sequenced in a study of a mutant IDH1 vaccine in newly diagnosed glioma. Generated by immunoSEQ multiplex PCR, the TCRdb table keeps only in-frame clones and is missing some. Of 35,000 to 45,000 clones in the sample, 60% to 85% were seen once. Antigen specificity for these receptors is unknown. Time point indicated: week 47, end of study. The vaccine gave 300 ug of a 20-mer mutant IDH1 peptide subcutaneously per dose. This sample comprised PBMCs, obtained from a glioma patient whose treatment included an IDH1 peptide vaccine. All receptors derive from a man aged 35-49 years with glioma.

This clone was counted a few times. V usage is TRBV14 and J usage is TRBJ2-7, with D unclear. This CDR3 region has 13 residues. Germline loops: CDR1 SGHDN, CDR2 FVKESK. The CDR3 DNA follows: TGTGCCAGCAGCCAAGACCCGGGCCTCCCGTCGGACGTC. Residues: CASSQDPGLPSDV.

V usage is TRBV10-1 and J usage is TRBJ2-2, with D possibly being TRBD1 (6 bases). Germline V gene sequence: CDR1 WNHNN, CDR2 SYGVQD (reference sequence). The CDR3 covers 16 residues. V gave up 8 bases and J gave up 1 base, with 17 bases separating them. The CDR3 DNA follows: TGCGCCAGCTGGTTCCCGGGACAAATGAACACCGGGGAGCTGTTTTTT. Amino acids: CASWFPGQMNTGELFF.

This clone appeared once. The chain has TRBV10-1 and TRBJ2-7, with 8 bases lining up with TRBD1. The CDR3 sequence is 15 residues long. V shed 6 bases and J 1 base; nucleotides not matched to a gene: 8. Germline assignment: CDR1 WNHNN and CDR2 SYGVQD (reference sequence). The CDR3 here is CASSRDRGRSYEQYF. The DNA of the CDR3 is TGCGCCAGCAGCCGAGACAGGGGAAGGTCCTACGAGCAGTACTTC.

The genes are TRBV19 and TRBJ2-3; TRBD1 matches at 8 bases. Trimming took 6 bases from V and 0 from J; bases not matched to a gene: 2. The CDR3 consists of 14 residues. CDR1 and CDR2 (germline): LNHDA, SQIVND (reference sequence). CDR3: CASRRTGSTDTQYF. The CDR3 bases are TGTGCCAGTAGGCGGACAGGGAGCACAGATACGCAGTATTTT.

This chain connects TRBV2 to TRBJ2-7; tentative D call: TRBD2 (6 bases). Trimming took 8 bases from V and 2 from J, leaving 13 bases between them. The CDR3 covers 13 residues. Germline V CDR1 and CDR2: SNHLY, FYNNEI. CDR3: CASRGMGTYEQYF. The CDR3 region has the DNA TGTGCCAGCCGGGGGATGGGTACCTACGAGCAGTACTTC. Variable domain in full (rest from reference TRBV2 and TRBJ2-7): EPEVTQTPSHQVTQMGQEVILRCVPISNHLYFYWYRQILGQKVEFLVSFYNNEISEKSEIFDDQFSVERPDGSNFTLKIRSTKLEDSAMYFCASRGMGTYEQYFGPGTRLTVT.

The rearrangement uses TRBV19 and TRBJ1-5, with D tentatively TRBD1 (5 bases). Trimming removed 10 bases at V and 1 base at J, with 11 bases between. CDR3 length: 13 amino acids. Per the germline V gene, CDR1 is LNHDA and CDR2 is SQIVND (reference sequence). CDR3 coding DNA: TGTGCCACCCAGGGTATCAGCAATCAGCCCCAGCATTTT. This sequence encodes CATQGISNQPQHF.

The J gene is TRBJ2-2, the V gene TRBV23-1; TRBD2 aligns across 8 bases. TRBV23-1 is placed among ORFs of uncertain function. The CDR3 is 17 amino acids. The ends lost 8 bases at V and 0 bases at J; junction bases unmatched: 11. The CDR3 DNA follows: TGCGCCAGCGCGCAGCGGGAGTACTACGCGAACACCGGGGAGCTGTTTTTT. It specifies CASAQREYYANTGELFF.

The CDR3 spells CASSQVAGVVTDTQYF. CDR3 bases: TGTGCCAGCAGCCAAGTCGCGGGAGTCGTCACAGATACGCAGTATTTT. The rearrangement uses TRBV14 and TRBJ2-3, with 7 bases identical to TRBD2. V lost 1 base and J lost 2; bases outside the gene matches: 6. CDR3 length: 16 residues. The V gene's germline CDR1 is SGHDN and CDR2 FVKESK.

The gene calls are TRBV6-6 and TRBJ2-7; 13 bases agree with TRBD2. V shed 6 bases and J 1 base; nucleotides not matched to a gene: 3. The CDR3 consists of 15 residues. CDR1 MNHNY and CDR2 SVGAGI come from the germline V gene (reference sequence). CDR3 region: CASSSGLAGSYEQYV. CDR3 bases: TGTGCCAGCAGCTCGGGACTAGCGGGATCCTACGAGCAGTACGTC.

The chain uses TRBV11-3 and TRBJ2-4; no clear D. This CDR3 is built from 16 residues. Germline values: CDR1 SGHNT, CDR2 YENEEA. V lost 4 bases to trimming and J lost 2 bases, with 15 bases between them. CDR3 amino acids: CASSSGLRVSKNIQYF. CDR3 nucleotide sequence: TGTGCCAGCAGCTCTGGGCTGCGAGTGTCCAAAAACATTCAGTACTTC.

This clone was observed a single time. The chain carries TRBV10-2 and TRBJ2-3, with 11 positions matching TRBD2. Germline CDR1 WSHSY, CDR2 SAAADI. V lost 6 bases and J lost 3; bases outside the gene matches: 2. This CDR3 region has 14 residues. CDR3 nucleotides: TGCGCCAGCAGCGGACTAGCGGGTACAGATACGCAGTATTTT. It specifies CASSGLAGTDTQYF.

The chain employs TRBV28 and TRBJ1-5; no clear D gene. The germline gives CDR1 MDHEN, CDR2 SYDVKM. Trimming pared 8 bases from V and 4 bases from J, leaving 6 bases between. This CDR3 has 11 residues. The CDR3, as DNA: TGTGCCAGCGGGGTAAATCAGCCCCAGCATTTT. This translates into CASGVNQPQHF.

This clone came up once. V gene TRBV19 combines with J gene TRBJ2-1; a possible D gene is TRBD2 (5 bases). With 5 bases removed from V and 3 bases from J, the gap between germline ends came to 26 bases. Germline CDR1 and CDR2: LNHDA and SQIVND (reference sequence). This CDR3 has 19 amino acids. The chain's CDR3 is CASSSTFMSGFHSYNEQFF. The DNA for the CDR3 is TGTGCCAGTAGTTCCACCTTTATGTCGGGGTTCCATAGCTACAATGAGCAGTTCTTC.

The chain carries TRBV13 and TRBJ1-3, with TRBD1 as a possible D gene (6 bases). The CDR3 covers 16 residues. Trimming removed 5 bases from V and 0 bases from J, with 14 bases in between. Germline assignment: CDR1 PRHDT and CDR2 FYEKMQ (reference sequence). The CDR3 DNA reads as TGTGCCAGCAGCCTACGGGACATCTCCTCTGGAAACACCATATATTTT. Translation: CASSLRDISSGNTIYF.